This T cell receptor beta chain was captured in a study of blood T cell repertoires in COVID-19 (TCRdb year 2020). At the level of the whole study: Collaborator samples came from the United States, Italy and Spain and covered acute and convalescent phases of COVID-19. The material from the prospective study consisted of cDNA or gDNA derived from T cells, B-cell-depleted T cells, or PBMCs. The dataset comprised deeply sampled blood TCRbeta repertoires from subjects exposed to, actively infected with, or recovered from COVID-19. A freely available public database, intended as a resource for researchers studying the immune response to SARS-CoV-2, is where the repertoires were released. Samples came from the ongoing ImmuneRACE study (first 160 participants) plus 1,254 subjects from 6 global collaborators. The sample metadata nearly always contained a de-identified subject ID, COVID-19 status, age in years and sex. HLA class I and class II types, where available, came from metadata supplied by the sample provider rather than from assay-based typing.

About this clone itself: The target of this receptor is not known. Per-base qualities were not stored, and no clone one base away is much larger.

In the prospective study, participants were about 18 to 100 years old, resided in 24 geographic areas of the United States, and were enrolled through a virtual design. Cohort assignment in the prospective study relied on participant-reported clinical history from a screening survey and a study questionnaire. Exposed participants had been in contact with someone with a PCR-confirmed or clinician-diagnosed COVID-19 case within 2 weeks of study entry. Each participant in the prospective study had whole blood, serum and a nasopharyngeal or oropharyngeal swab collected by mobile phlebotomists. Over a 2-month period, participants in the prospective study had the option of providing additional blood draws and questionnaires. Before DNA extraction, blood samples from the prospective study were shipped at room temperature or frozen. What the work shows at the level of the full study, not this receptor alone: How much clinical and demographic metadata was included differed by source and by participant, and the metadata was provided uncurated.

The CDR3 runs 18 residues from the cysteine to the phenylalanine. Of the read, only the CDR3 DNA is kept; its 54 bases are in frame from base 1. As encoded in the germline V gene, CDR1 is SGHDT while CDR2 is YYEEEE. At the junction V is shortened by 5 bases and J by 4 bases, with 28 bases in between. The immunoSEQ Assay, a bias-controlled multiplex PCR, was used to amplify TCRbeta CDR3 regions from genomic DNA. In the original analysis: Within the assay, amplification of reference gene primers was used to estimate how many nucleated cells each sample contained. Sequence reads were collapsed and filtered to measure the absolute abundance of every unique TCRbeta CDR3 rearrangement. For each sample, productive Simpson clonality was calculated by taking the square root of Simpson's diversity index across productive rearrangements. Drawn from immuneACCESS, this table holds only the in-frame rearrangements with V and J called that TCRdb kept. Clones are partly lost; checked studies trace under half to an unresolved V gene and leave the rest unexplained. V and J calls plus clone size are reproduced from that table; the DNA served to infer D and trimming. The sample records some 340,000 clones, roughly nine tenths of which are singletons. The ten largest clones add up to about 4% of the sample.

The sample consisted of PBMCs or T cells enriched from blood (not recorded which). This chain is built from TRBV5-6 and TRBJ2-7, and perhaps TRBD2 as D gene, on 5 matching bases. The clonotype originates from a woman in her twenties or thirties who had been exposed to COVID-19. The CDR3 has the sequence CASSLGGFADRVGYEQYF. The DNA is TGTGCCAGCAGTCTGGGCGGGTTCGCGGATCGAGTTGGTTACGAGCAGTACTTC.